This T cell receptor (beta chain) came from a study of post-analysis software for immune sequencing data. Trimming removed 0 bases from V and 3 bases from J, with 11 bases in between. There are 16 residues in the CDR3. CDR1 and CDR2 from the germline V gene are MNHEY and SVGAGI. Incorporated into the TCR beta cDNA libraries were unique molecular identifiers, which served to reduce PCR and sequencing biases. TCRdb passed the PCR reads through MiXCR, listing each CDR3 protein once. The sample contains over 250,000 distinct CDR3 sequences, 30% to 45% of which appear only once. Broader study findings: Among about 5 TRBV segments more frequent in patients than controls were TRBV5-6, TRBV5-1 and TRBV20-1.

This clonotype has at least ten counts. Antigen unknown. Sequenced: blood. This TCR came from a girl aged 5 to 17 with multiple sclerosis. This rearrangement joins TRBV6-5 to TRBJ1-4; D not certain. Here the CDR3 DNA reads TGTGCCAGCAGTTACTCGTCTTACGGGTCTAATGAAAAACTGTTTTTT. This codes for CASSYSSYGSNEKLFF.